This T cell receptor beta chain originates from a study of spatial heterogeneity in lung cancer (dated by TCRdb to the late 2010s). Broadly, across the study: More beta-chain than alpha-chain transcripts were consistently detected, likely reflecting higher beta-chain transcript abundance. In non-small cell lung cancer, the study made a quantitative comparison of TCR alpha and beta repertoires among multiple tumor regions, matched nontumor lung and blood. In the raw uncorrected reads, each unique combination of TCR and UMI appeared more than ten times on average. Nonsynonymous mutation counts, determined by whole-exome sequencing of tumor tissue, were related to features of the TCR repertoire. Both alpha and beta chains were TCR-sequenced in 220 or so tumor regions, approximately 67 matched nontumor lung samples and some 50 PBMC samples obtained at surgery. What the authors observed across the whole study: Ubiquitous expanded tumor TCRs showed up in blood more often at tumor resection than at routine follow-up. Additional single-cell paired TCR alpha and beta sequencing was considered necessary to confirm, at a functional level, the hypothesis that regional TCRs recognize regional mutations.

The library relied on 5' RACE. The instrument was a NextSeq 500. To allow correction of PCR and sequencing errors, the TCR library protocol tagged every TCR cDNA molecule with a unique molecular identifier. For the original study's pipeline: TCR identification, UMI-based error correction and CDR3 extraction were all carried out with Decombinator tools. Expanded TCRs were defined as those above a frequency of 2 per 1,000, corresponding to the top 1% of the tumor frequency distribution. Renyi diversity was computed with the R vegan package after each repertoire had been subsampled 100 times to 5,000 TCRs. To build CDR3 similarity networks, amino acid triplet string-kernel similarity was used, and CDR3s were connected when their pairwise similarity was above 0.82. TCRdb trimmed public reads at Q25 via fastp, called clones via MiXCR and kept in-frame beta chains. All rows with the same CDR3 protein become a single entry with the most common DNA and genes. These V and J calls are TCRdb output, not the study's own analysis. Present in this sample are about 20,000 distinct CDR3 sequences, about a fifth of which were seen just once. The biggest ten clones account for 11% to 15% of the sample.

This clonotype was picked up one time. No cognate antigen has been identified for it. Per-base quality was not reported, and no clone a single base away is much larger than it. A single read counts as weak evidence. The time point label for this specimen denotes: sample taken at primary tumor resection. TCR sequencing used whole RNA extracted from tumor and nontumor lung tissue, or from cryopreserved PBMC samples, without cell sorting. The donors were some 76 patients from the lung TRACERx cohort who had early-stage, untreated non-small cell lung cancer. Patients were selected for TCR sequencing only if sufficient RNA was available from at least two tumor regions. Trimming takes 1 base from V and 1 base from J, and the germline ends sit 6 bases apart. The germline V gene (reference sequence) provides CDR1 MNHNY and CDR2 SVGAGI. Reading from cysteine to phenylalanine, the CDR3 counts 14 amino acids. The CDR3 DNA has 42 bases and is translated from base 1.

The chain is assembled from TRBV6-6 and TRBJ2-3; TRBD1 might be the D gene, on 5 matching bases. This TCR derives from a male donor with early-stage non-small cell lung cancer. The specimen was PBMCs, collected at surgery. The DNA sequence is given as TGTGCCAGCAGTTACTTGACAGGCACAGATACGCAGTATTTT. It translates as CASSYLTGTDTQYF.